The 29 T cell receptor beta chains in this list originate from one sample, sequenced in a study of T cell responses to AZD1222 COVID-19 vaccine. Using immunoSEQ multiplex PCR, the repertoire was profiled, and TCRdb retains in-frame clones only, with some absent. Of 150,000 to 200,000 clones listed, around 87% are singletons. The sample in question was peripheral blood, obtained on day 0 of MenACWY control vaccination. The receptors come from an adult in good health.

V gene TRBV7-3 combines with J gene TRBJ2-2; 10 nucleotides align to TRBD1. CDR3 size: 13 residues. CDR1 and CDR2 (germline): SGHTA, FQGTGA. After removal of 10 bases from V and 4 bases from J, the junction contained 3 bases not matched to a gene. CDR3 sequence reads: CATRTGGTGELFF. The CDR3 nucleotides read TGTGCCACCAGGACAGGGGGCACCGGGGAGCTGTTTTTT.

V gene TRBV24-1 combines with J gene TRBJ2-5, with D uncertain. V was cut by 4 bases and J by 2 bases, with 13 bases left in between. Looked up from germline, CDR1 is KGHDR and CDR2 is SFDVKD. This CDR3 comprises 15 residues. The CDR3 sequence: CATSDPHPGQETQYF. As DNA, the CDR3 is TGTGCCACCAGTGACCCCCACCCGGGTCAAGAGACCCAGTACTTC.

This rearrangement joins TRBV6-2 or TRBV6-3 to TRBJ2-3, with 7 bases that match TRBD2. The CDR3 is 14 residues long. Per germline, CDR1 MNHEY and CDR2 SVGEGT. The ends lost 2 bases at V and 3 bases at J; junction bases unmatched: 2. This chain's CDR3 is CASSYAGETDTQYF. The CDR3 DNA sequence: TGTGCCAGCAGTTACGCGGGGGAGACAGATACGCAGTATTTT.

V usage is TRBV2 and J usage is TRBJ2-7; D perhaps matches TRBD1 (6 bases). Germline CDR1 is SNHLY and CDR2 is FYNNEI. The CDR3 totals 14 residues. Trimming removed 5 bases from V and 6 bases from J, with 17 bases in between. The CDR3 region has the DNA TGTGCCAGCAGTACAGGGCCCAGGGGTGGCGAGCAGTACTTC. Its translation is CASSTGPRGGEQYF.

The chain links TRBV12-3 or TRBV12-4 to TRBJ1-2; perhaps TRBD1 as D (5 bases). The CDR3 length is 13 residues. V was trimmed by 5 bases and J by 4 bases, leaving 11 bases between them. CDR3 coding DNA: TGTGCCAGCAGTGGGTCGGGGGGCTATGGCTACACCTTC. It yields the protein CASSGSGGYGYTF.

This clone appeared a single time. The chain links TRBV30 to TRBJ1-1; D possibly corresponds to TRBD1 (5 bases). The V and J ends lost 6 bases and 8 bases respectively, with 19 bases between them. The CDR3 totals 13 residues. The germline CDR1 and CDR2 sequences are GTSNPN and SVGIG (reference sequence). The CDR3, as DNA: TGTGCCTGTACGCGGACACCCTCCGCGGAAGCTTTCTTT. Its protein is CACTRTPSAEAFF.

J is TRBJ2-7 and V is TRBV9; TRBD1 aligns across 8 bases. This CDR3 has 15 residues. V lost 2 bases, J lost 3 bases, and 7 bases stayed unmatched. In germline, CDR1 is SGDLS, CDR2 YYNGEE. The CDR3 loop is CASSVETGVVYEQYF. CDR3 nucleotides: TGTGCCAGCAGCGTGGAGACAGGGGTTGTCTACGAGCAGTACTTC.

The rearrangement joins TRBV15 to TRBJ2-5; D might be TRBD2 (6 bases). Germline lookup yields CDR1 LNHNV and CDR2 YYDKDF (reference sequence). Trimming cost V 1 base and J 0 bases, with 6 bases left between them. The CDR3 loop spans 14 amino acids. For the CDR3, the DNA is TGTGCCACCAGCAGAGGCGGGGACCAAGAGACCCAGTACTTC. Its protein is CATSRGGDQETQYF.

CDR3 coding DNA: TGTGCCAGCAGTTCCCTAGCGGGAGGATCTTCCAATGAGCAGTTCTTC. It specifies CASSSLAGGSSNEQFF. The chain carries TRBV27 and TRBJ2-1; 11 bases agree with TRBD2. J was trimmed by 6 bases and V by 4 bases; bases with no gene match: 8. This CDR3 is 16 amino acids long. Germline V gene data show CDR1 as MNHEY and CDR2 as SMNVEV (reference sequence).

This clone occurred a few times. The chain links TRBV7-3 to TRBJ1-5, with D possibly matching TRBD1 (6 bases). The CDR3 runs to 13 residues. Germline CDR1 reads SGHTA; CDR2 reads FQGTGA. Trimming cost V 4 bases and J 7 bases, with 11 bases left between them. In nucleotides, the CDR3 is TGTGCCAGCAGCTCTCAGACAGGACAGCCCCAGCATTTT. Encoded protein: CASSSQTGQPQHF.

The rearrangement uses TRBV10-3 and TRBJ2-1, with 11 bases lining up with TRBD2. The CDR3 sequence is 13 residues long. Germline CDR1 is ENHRY and CDR2 is SYGVKD. After removal of 11 bases from V and 8 bases from J, the junction contained 8 bases not matched to a gene. CDR3 nucleotide sequence: TGTGCCTCCGCGACTAGCGGGAACTATGAGCAGTTCTTC. This encodes CASATSGNYEQFF.

The J gene is TRBJ2-7, the V gene TRBV10-3, with 10 positions matching TRBD1. The CDR3 length is 15 residues. The germline gives CDR1 ENHRY, CDR2 SYGVKD. V was pared by 4 bases and J by 0 bases, with 3 bases of the junction left unmatched. CDR3 loop: CAISAGQGGSYEQYF. The CDR3 DNA sequence: TGTGCCATCAGTGCCGGACAGGGGGGCTCCTACGAGCAGTACTTC.

The chain couples TRBV5-1 to TRBJ2-1; 7 bases map to TRBD2. The CDR3 covers 13 residues. CDR1 and CDR2 (germline): SGHRS, YFSETQ. After removal of 0 bases from V and 8 bases from J, the junction contained 2 bases not matched to a gene. The CDR3 loop is CASSLVLADEQFF. The DNA of the CDR3 is TGCGCCAGCAGCTTGGTTCTAGCGGATGAGCAGTTCTTC.

The chain has TRBV7-6 and TRBJ2-7; TRBD1 is a possible D gene (6 bases). There are 19 residues in the CDR3. Trimming took off 3 bases at V and 0 bases at J, with 24 bases between the two ends. The germline CDR1 and CDR2 sequences are SGHVS and FNYEAQ. DNA of the CDR3: TGTGCCAGCAGCTTTGGTCTACCCGCTAATGACAGGAGCTCCTACGAGCAGTACTTC. Residues: CASSFGLPANDRSSYEQYF.

The chain joins TRBV18 to TRBJ1-1, with 8 bases fitting TRBD1. Germline loops: CDR1 KGHSH, CDR2 LQKENI. V lost 2 bases, J lost 5 bases, and 4 bases stayed unmatched. This CDR3 spans 14 amino acids. CDR3 bases: TGTGCCAGCTCACCATCAGGGGGCGGAACTGAAGCTTTCTTT. This gives the protein CASSPSGGGTEAFF.

This chain connects TRBV2 to TRBJ2-1; perhaps TRBD2 as D (7 bases). Trimming left V 8 bases short and J 9 bases short, with 17 bases between. CDR1 SNHLY and CDR2 FYNNEI come from the germline V gene. There are 13 residues in the CDR3. CDR3 DNA sequence: TGTGCCAGCTTGGGAACAGGGAGGGGTGAGCAGTTCTTC. This translates into CASLGTGRGEQFF.

The chain uses TRBV27 and TRBJ1-2; 8 nucleotides line up with TRBD1. This CDR3 has 15 residues. The germline CDR1 and CDR2 sequences are MNHEY and SMNVEV (reference sequence). With V trimmed by 2 bases and J by 8 bases, 10 bases remained unmatched. CDR3 DNA: TGTGCCAGCAGTTTAGGTGCAGGGGGCGAAGGGGGCTACACCTTC. Translated: CASSLGAGGEGGYTF.

The chain couples TRBV5-1 to TRBJ1-3; unclear D gene. Trimming pared 0 bases from V and 0 bases from J, leaving 4 bases between. This CDR3 is 14 amino acids long. The germline CDR1 and CDR2 sequences are SGHRS and YFSETQ. Here the CDR3 reads CASSLVGSGNTIYF. The CDR3 nucleotides read TGCGCCAGCAGCTTGGTGGGCTCTGGAAACACCATATATTTT.

This clone was recorded once. V usage is TRBV10-3 and J usage is TRBJ2-1; D unresolved. The germline gives CDR1 ENHRY, CDR2 SYGVKD. This CDR3 has 14 amino acids. V shed 4 bases and J shed 0 bases, with 7 bases lying between them. The CDR3 bases are TGTGCCATCAGTGGCGTGCGCTCCTACAATGAGCAGTTCTTC. Translating it yields CAISGVRSYNEQFF.

The rearrangement uses TRBV5-8 and TRBJ2-3; D is uncertain. The CDR3 runs 13 residues. Germline values: CDR1 SGHTS, CDR2 YDEGEE. The V and J ends lost 9 bases and 0 bases respectively, with 11 bases between them. CDR3 in amino acids: CAKDHSSTDTQYF. CDR3 DNA sequence: TGTGCCAAGGACCATTCTAGCACAGATACGCAGTATTTT.

The chain combines TRBV24-1 with TRBJ2-2; D unclear. V lost 7 bases to trimming and J lost 5 bases, with 10 bases between them. CDR3 length equals 13 residues. Germline V gives CDR1 KGHDR, CDR2 SFDVKD. As DNA, the CDR3 is TGTGCCACCAGCGGACCCAGGACCGGGGAGCTGTTTTTT. Translation gives CATSGPRTGELFF.

This sequence joins TRBV24-1 and TRBJ2-1; 11 bases are a match to TRBD2. The CDR3 is made up of 15 amino acids. Germline V CDR1 and CDR2: KGHDR, SFDVKD. J gave up 8 bases and V 4 bases, and 6 bases lay outside the gene matches. CDR3 sequence: CATSDILAGEDEQFF. In nucleotides, the CDR3 is TGTGCCACCAGTGACATACTAGCGGGAGAGGATGAGCAGTTCTTC.

The chain uses TRBV7-9 and TRBJ2-7; 12 bases align to TRBD1. Germline CDR1 reads SEHNR; CDR2 reads FQNEAQ (reference sequence). J was trimmed by 3 bases and V by 5 bases; bases with no gene match: 5. The CDR3 extends over 15 amino acids. The CDR3 region is CASSPRDRGHYEQYF. CDR3 nucleotides: TGTGCCAGCAGCCCCCGGGACAGGGGGCACTACGAGCAGTACTTC.

V is TRBV9 and J is TRBJ1-2, with D maybe TRBD1 (5 bases). The CDR3 consists of 12 residues. CDR1 SGDLS and CDR2 YYNGEE come from the germline V gene. Trimming removed 2 bases at V and 7 bases at J, with 9 bases between. CDR3 sequence: CASSVSRGGYTF. In DNA, the CDR3 is TGTGCCAGCAGCGTTTCGAGGGGTGGCTACACCTTC.

This clone was seen a handful of times. The V gene is TRBV6-4, the J gene TRBJ2-7, with D unclear. The V gene lost 2 bases and the J gene lost 0 bases, with 17 bases spanning the gap. The CDR3 is 17 residues long. Germline CDR1 MRHNA, CDR2 SNTAGT. The CDR3 DNA sequence: TGTGCCAGCAGTGACGAGAGAAGAAGTCCTAGCTCCTACGAGCAGTACTTC. This encodes CASSDERRSPSSYEQYF.

This clone showed up just a few times. The chain carries TRBV28 and TRBJ2-7, with D possibly matching TRBD1 (5 bases). Trimming took off 9 bases at V and 4 bases at J, with 16 bases between the two ends. Germline values: CDR1 MDHEN, CDR2 SYDVKM. CDR3 length equals 13 residues. CDR3 in DNA: TGTGCCAGTGAAGGGGCAGGTGTTTACGAGCAGTACTTC. It codes for CASEGAGVYEQYF.

The V and J genes are TRBV28 and TRBJ1-2, with D unresolved. Deletions cut 6 bases from V and 4 bases from J, with 6 bases between. The CDR3 length is 11 residues. CDR1 and CDR2 from the germline V gene are MDHEN and SYDVKM. The DNA of the CDR3 is TGTGCCAGCAGCGCGATCTATGGCTACACCTTC. Its protein is CASSAIYGYTF.

The chain joins TRBV10-3 to TRBJ1-2; D ambiguous. V was shortened by 0 bases and J by 3 bases, with 11 bases between the two germline ends. Looked up from germline, CDR1 is ENHRY and CDR2 is SYGVKD. The CDR3 spans 15 residues. CDR3 loop: CAISESVLRDYGYTF. DNA of the CDR3: TGTGCCATCAGTGAGTCTGTCCTGAGGGACTATGGCTACACCTTC.

This chain links TRBV30 with TRBJ2-7; D is possibly TRBD1 (5 bases). Germline V gene sequence: CDR1 GTSNPN, CDR2 SVGIG (reference sequence). Trimming removed 0 bases at V and 5 bases at J, with 5 bases between. The length of the CDR3 is 11 residues. In nucleotides, the CDR3 is TGTGCCTGGAGTGTACAGGACGAGCAGTACTTC. It codes for CAWSVQDEQYF.